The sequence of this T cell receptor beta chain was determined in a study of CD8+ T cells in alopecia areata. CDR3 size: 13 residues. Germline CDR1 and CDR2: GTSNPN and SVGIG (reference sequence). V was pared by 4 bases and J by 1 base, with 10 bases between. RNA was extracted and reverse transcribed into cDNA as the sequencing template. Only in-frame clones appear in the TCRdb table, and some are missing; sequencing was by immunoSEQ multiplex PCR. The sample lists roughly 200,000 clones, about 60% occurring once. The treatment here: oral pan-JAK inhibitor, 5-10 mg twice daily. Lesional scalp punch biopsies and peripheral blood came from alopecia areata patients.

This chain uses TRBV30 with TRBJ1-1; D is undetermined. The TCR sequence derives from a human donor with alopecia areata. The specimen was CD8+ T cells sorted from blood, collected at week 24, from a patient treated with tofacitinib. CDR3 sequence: CAWIFKENTEAFF. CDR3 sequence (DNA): TGTGCCTGGATCTTCAAGGAGAACACTGAAGCTTTCTTT.